This TCR beta chain was sequenced for a study of PD-1 blockade in classical Hodgkin lymphoma. The CDR3 has 18 residues. The ends were cut back, 3 bases at V and 0 bases at J, with 17 bases in the middle. Germline V gives CDR1 SGHVS, CDR2 FQNEAQ. As regards this clone: The antigen is not known.

Assay: immunoSEQ multiplex PCR; the TCRdb copy retains only in-frame clones and omits some. Of about 47,000 clones listed, around 90% are singletons. Study results and caveats: Exclusion was the outcome for patients who began nivolumab under 1 year after ASCT.

This sample's time point: cycle 4 day 1 (C4D1), after less than 7 weeks of nivolumab. Patients all relapsed after autologous stem cell transplantation, and there was variation in brentuximab vedotin exposure. The clonotype was recovered from a human donor with classical Hodgkin lymphoma. Sample: peripheral blood mononuclear cells (PBMCs), taken before the fourth cycle of nivolumab. The J gene is TRBJ1-4, the V gene TRBV7-8; TRBD1 is a possible D gene (6 bases). The CDR3 loop reads CASSFPLTGPATNEKLFF. The CDR3 DNA follows: TGTGCCAGCAGCTTCCCACTGACAGGACCCGCAACTAATGAAAAACTGTTTTTT.